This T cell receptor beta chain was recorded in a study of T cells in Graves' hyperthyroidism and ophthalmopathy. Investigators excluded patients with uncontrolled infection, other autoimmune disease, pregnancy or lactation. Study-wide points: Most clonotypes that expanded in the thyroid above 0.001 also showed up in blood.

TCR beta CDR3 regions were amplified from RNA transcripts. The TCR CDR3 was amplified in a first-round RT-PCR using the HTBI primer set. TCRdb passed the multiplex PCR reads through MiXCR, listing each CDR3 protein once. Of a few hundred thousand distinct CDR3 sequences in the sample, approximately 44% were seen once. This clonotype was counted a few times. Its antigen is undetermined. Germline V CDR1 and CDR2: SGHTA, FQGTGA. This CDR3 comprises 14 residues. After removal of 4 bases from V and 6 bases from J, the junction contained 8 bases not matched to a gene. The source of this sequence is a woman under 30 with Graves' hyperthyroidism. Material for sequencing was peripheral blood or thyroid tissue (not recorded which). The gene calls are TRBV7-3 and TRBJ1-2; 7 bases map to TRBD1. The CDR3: CASSSDRLRHGYTF. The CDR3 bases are TGTGCCAGCAGCTCGGACAGGTTAAGGCATGGCTACACCTTC. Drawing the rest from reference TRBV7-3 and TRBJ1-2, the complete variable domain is GAGVSQTPSNKVTEKGKYVELRCDPISGHTALYWYRQSLGQGPEFLIYFQGTGAADDSGLPNDRFFAVRPEGSVSTLKIQRTERGDSAVYLCASSSDRLRHGYTFGSGTRLTVV.